This T cell receptor beta chain came from a study of cytomegalovirus exposure and HLA in healthy donors. Study overall: Genetic ancestry analysis placed approximately 78% of the 300 to 400 donors that were genotyped in the Caucasian-associated cluster.

Healthy bone marrow donors made up the cohort. A multiplex PCR was run with 60 Vbeta primers and 13 Jbeta primers. Measured with immunoSEQ multiplex PCR; TCRdb has only the in-frame clones, and not every one. The sample contains more than 80,000 clones, approximately 72% of which appear only once. With 4 bases clipped from V and 2 bases from J, the junction kept 10 bases outside the gene matches. The germline V gene has CDR1 SGHRS and CDR2 YFSETQ. The CDR3 covers 17 residues. The chain has TRBV5-1 and TRBJ2-3, with 10 bases matching TRBD2. Material for sequencing was PBMCs. The TCR originated in a woman in her 70s in good health and CMV-seropositive. This CDR3 reads CASSRTSGGGPTDTQYF. Here the CDR3 DNA reads TGCGCCAGCAGCAGGACTAGCGGCGGAGGCCCCACAGATACGCAGTATTTT.